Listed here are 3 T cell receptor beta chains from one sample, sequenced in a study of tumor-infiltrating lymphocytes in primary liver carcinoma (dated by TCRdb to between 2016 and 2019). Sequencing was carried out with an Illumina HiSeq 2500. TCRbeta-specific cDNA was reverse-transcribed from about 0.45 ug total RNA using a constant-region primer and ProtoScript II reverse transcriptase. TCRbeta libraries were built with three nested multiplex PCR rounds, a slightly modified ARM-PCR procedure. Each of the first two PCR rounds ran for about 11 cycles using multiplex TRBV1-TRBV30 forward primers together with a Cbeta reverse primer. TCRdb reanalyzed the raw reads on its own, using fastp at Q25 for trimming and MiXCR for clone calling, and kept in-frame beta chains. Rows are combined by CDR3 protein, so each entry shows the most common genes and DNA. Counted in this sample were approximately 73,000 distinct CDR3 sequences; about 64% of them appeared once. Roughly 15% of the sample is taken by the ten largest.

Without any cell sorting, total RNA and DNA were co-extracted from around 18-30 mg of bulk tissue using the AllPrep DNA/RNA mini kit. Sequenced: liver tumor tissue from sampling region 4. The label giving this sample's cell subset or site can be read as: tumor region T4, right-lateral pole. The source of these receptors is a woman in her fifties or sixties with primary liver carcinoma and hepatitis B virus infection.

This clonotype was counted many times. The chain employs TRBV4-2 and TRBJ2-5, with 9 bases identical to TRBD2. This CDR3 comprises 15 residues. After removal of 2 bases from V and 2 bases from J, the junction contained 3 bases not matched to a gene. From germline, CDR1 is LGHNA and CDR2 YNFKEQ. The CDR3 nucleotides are TGTGCCAGCAGCCAAACGACTAGCGGACAAGAGACCCAGTACTTC. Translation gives CASSQTTSGQETQYF.

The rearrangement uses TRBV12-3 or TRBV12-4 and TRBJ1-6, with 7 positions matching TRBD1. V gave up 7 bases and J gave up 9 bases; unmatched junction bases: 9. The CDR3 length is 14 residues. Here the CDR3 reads CASTPGQQTSPLHF. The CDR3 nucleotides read TGTGCCAGCACACCGGGACAGCAGACTTCACCCCTCCACTTT.

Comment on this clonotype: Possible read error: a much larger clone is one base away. CDR3 sequence: CAWSAEDNGNTIYF. The CDR3 region has the DNA TGTGCCTGGAGTGCCGAGGATAACGGAAACACCATATATTTT. The chain has TRBV30 and TRBJ1-3; unclear D gene. The CDR3 is 14 amino acids. V was clipped by 1 base and J by 4 bases, with 11 bases between them. The germline gives CDR1 GTSNPN, CDR2 SVGIG (reference sequence).